The 14 T cell receptor beta chains below were found in one sample sequenced in a study of Ad26.COV2.S vaccination and SARS-CoV-2 variants. Treatment here: roughly 20 received Ad26.COV2.S at low or high dose, single or two shots; several received placebo; per-sample allocation not given. The samples date from day 63 after the first vaccine or placebo injection. Sequenced by immunoSEQ multiplex PCR; TCRdb stores in-frame clones only, minus some. The sample records over 300,000 clones, about 80% being singletons. The sequenced sample was peripheral blood, obtained in a trial of Ad26.COV2.S vaccine versus placebo. These receptors all come from a person between 18 and 65 years old who received the Ad26.COV2.S COVID-19 vaccine or a placebo.

V and J are TRBV5-1 and TRBJ2-7; 9 positions match TRBD1. Germline-derived CDR1 and CDR2 are SGHRS and YFSETQ. The CDR3 sequence is 16 residues long. Unmatched junction bases numbered 17, after V lost 7 bases and J lost 6 bases. DNA of the CDR3: TGCGCCAGCGGAAAACCGGGGGACAGGGACCCCCTCGAGCAGTACTTC. It encodes CASGKPGDRDPLEQYF.

The chain is built from TRBV11-3 and TRBJ2-1; D possibly corresponds to TRBD2 (5 bases). Trimming cost V 5 bases and J 10 bases, with 12 bases left between them. The V gene's germline CDR1 is SGHNT and CDR2 YENEEA. CDR3 length equals 12 residues. CDR3 region: CASSLTSPEQFF. DNA of the CDR3: TGTGCCAGCAGCCTCACTAGTCCGGAGCAGTTCTTC.

The rearrangement uses TRBV14 and TRBJ1-3, with 7 positions matching TRBD1. This CDR3 comprises 16 residues. Per the germline V gene, CDR1 is SGHDN and CDR2 is FVKESK. After removal of 1 base from V and 0 bases from J, the junction contained 3 bases not matched to a gene. CDR3 DNA sequence: TGTGCCAGCAGCCAAGGGGGGACAGCCTCTGGAAACACCATATATTTT. Its protein product is CASSQGGTASGNTIYF.

This chain links TRBV3-1 (or the pseudogene TRBV3-2) with TRBJ1-2; no clear D. This CDR3 has 12 residues. Germline CDR1 and CDR2: LGHDT and YNNKEL (reference sequence). V lost 1 base to trimming and J lost 8 bases, with 8 bases between them. DNA of the CDR3: TGTGCCAGCAGCCAAGTTCCCACAGGCTACACCTTC. Residues: CASSQVPTGYTF.

This clone has a single count. The rearrangement links TRBV27 to TRBJ2-3, with D tentatively TRBD1 (5 bases). V was trimmed by 4 bases and J by 1 base, leaving 12 bases between them. Germline loops: CDR1 MNHEY, CDR2 SMNVEV (reference sequence). The CDR3 contains 15 residues. CDR3 nucleotides: TGTGCCAGCAGTTGGAATGGGGCGGGCACAGATACGCAGTATTTT. Translated, it gives CASSWNGAGTDTQYF.

The chain recombines TRBV27 with TRBJ2-7; D not resolved. The germline V gene encodes CDR1 MNHEY and CDR2 SMNVEV (reference sequence). The CDR3 extends over 13 amino acids. The ends were cut back, 5 bases at V and 2 bases at J, with 10 bases in the middle. The CDR3 coding sequence is TGTGCCAGCAGTCCTGCAGGTACCTACGAGCAGTACTTC. Its translation: CASSPAGTYEQYF.

The chain recombines TRBV6-5 with TRBJ1-1; no clear D. V was trimmed by 6 bases and J by 3 bases, leaving 14 bases between them. This CDR3 has 14 amino acids. Per the germline V gene, CDR1 is MNHEY and CDR2 is SVGAGI. CDR3 bases: TGTGCCAGCAGCGTAGAGGGTACCTACACTGAAGCTTTCTTT. This translates into CASSVEGTYTEAFF.

The gene calls are TRBV6-2 or TRBV6-3 and TRBJ2-7; 7 bases line up with TRBD1. Germline values: CDR1 MNHEY, CDR2 SVGEGT. The CDR3 sequence is 14 residues long. After removal of 6 bases from V and 0 bases from J, the junction contained 5 bases not matched to a gene. The CDR3 region is CASSPKGASYEQYF. The CDR3, as DNA: TGTGCCAGCAGCCCGAAGGGGGCCTCCTACGAGCAGTACTTC.

V and J are TRBV19 and TRBJ2-2; the match to TRBD2 covers 8 bases. There are 16 residues in the CDR3. V shed 5 bases, J shed 7 bases, and the junction held 12 bases outside the gene matches. CDR1 LNHDA and CDR2 SQIVND come from the germline V gene (reference sequence). The CDR3: CASSGGPSGLIGELFF. The CDR3 nucleotides are TGTGCCAGTAGTGGGGGACCTAGCGGGTTAATCGGGGAGCTGTTTTTT.

This clone was counted a single time. This chain connects TRBV10-2 to TRBJ1-2; D is ambiguous. Between the trimmed V and J ends, which lost 6 bases and 8 bases, there was a span of 16 bases. Germline CDR1 and CDR2: WSHSY and SAAADI. CDR3 length: 13 amino acids. The CDR3 is CASSPGTRAGYTF. DNA of the CDR3: TGCGCCAGCAGCCCGGGCACGCGAGCAGGCTACACCTTC.

The chain has TRBV9 and TRBJ2-5; TRBD1 matches 8 bases. The CDR3 totals 15 residues. Germline V gene data show CDR1 as SGDLS and CDR2 as YYNGEE. Trimming took 0 bases from V and 3 from J; bases not matched to a gene: 4. In DNA, the CDR3 is TGTGCCAGCAGCGTAGCTACGACAGGGGAAGAGACCCAGTACTTC. Translating it yields CASSVATTGEETQYF.

This chain joins TRBV3-1 (or the pseudogene TRBV3-2) and TRBJ1-2, with no clear D. The CDR3 runs to 13 residues. The V gene lost 3 bases and the J gene lost 6 bases, with 11 bases spanning the gap. The germline V gene encodes CDR1 LGHDT and CDR2 YNNKEL (reference sequence). Written as DNA, the CDR3 is TGTGCCAGCAGCCAGGGTAGGGTCGATGGCTACACCTTC. Translating it yields CASSQGRVDGYTF.

V gene TRBV11-3 combines with J gene TRBJ1-1; D unresolved. V was clipped by 1 base and J by 4 bases, with 10 bases between them. Germline CDR1 SGHNT, CDR2 YENEEA. The CDR3 sequence is 14 residues long. CDR3 coding DNA: TGTGCCAGCAGCTTAGGTGGGCGTAGCACTGAAGCTTTCTTT. Its translation is CASSLGGRSTEAFF.

V gene TRBV14 combines with J gene TRBJ1-4; D is unresolved. With 0 bases removed from V and 8 bases from J, the gap between germline ends came to 10 bases. Germline CDR1 reads SGHDN; CDR2 reads FVKESK. CDR3 length: 14 residues. This CDR3 reads CASSQDFVGEKLFF. In nucleotides, the CDR3 is TGTGCCAGCAGCCAAGATTTTGTGGGGGAAAAACTGTTTTTT.